The next 21 T cell receptor beta chains were all read from a single sample in a study of post-analysis software for immune sequencing data. Whole-study results and caveats: Five or six TRBV segments appeared more often in patients than in controls, and TRBV5-6, TRBV5-1 and TRBV20-1 were among these.

TCR beta cDNA libraries included unique molecular identifiers. TCRdb called the PCR reads again in MiXCR, with one record for every CDR3 protein. Here the sample spans about 820,000 distinct CDR3 sequences, 53% being singletons. These receptors' targets are unknown. The sequencing input was blood. The origin of the receptors is a girl between 10 and 17 years old with multiple sclerosis.

The rearrangement joins TRBV29-1 to TRBJ2-1, with 9 bases that match TRBD2. CDR3 length: 13 amino acids. The germline V gene encodes CDR1 SQVTM and CDR2 ANQGSEA. V shed 6 bases, J shed 9 bases, and the junction held 9 bases outside the gene matches. The CDR3 region is CSVAGTSKREQFF. CDR3 nucleotides: TGCAGCGTCGCCGGGACTAGCAAGCGTGAGCAGTTCTTC.

This clonotype was seen more than once but under ten times. The rearrangement links TRBV6-4 to TRBJ1-2, with 7 bases matching TRBD1. Per germline, CDR1 MRHNA and CDR2 SNTAGT. The length of the CDR3 is 15 residues. Trimming cost V 5 bases and J 3 bases; bases outside gene matches: 9. The CDR3 nucleotides are TGTGCCAGCAGTATCGGGACAGACGCCTACTATGGCTACACCTTC. It codes for CASSIGTDAYYGYTF.

CDR3 nucleotides: TGTGCCACCAATCCTCGGGACATCTCCTACGAGCAGTACTTC. Translating it yields CATNPRDISYEQYF. The chain recombines TRBV28 with TRBJ2-7, with a possible D match to TRBD1 (6 bases). The CDR3 is 14 residues long. V lost 10 bases and J 0 bases, leaving 16 bases between the germline ends. In germline, CDR1 is MDHEN, CDR2 SYDVKM. The full variable domain, completed using reference TRBV28 and TRBJ2-7, is DVKVTQSSRYLVKRTGEKVFLECVQDMDHENMFWYRQDPGLGLRLIYFSYDVKMKEKGDIPEGYSVSREKKERFSLILESASTNQTSMYLCATNPRDISYEQYFGPGTRLTVT.

The chain uses TRBV28 and TRBJ2-5, with D perhaps TRBD1 (6 bases). The V and J ends lost 7 bases and 8 bases respectively, with 20 bases between them. CDR3 length: 14 residues. Germline CDR1 is MDHEN and CDR2 is SYDVKM. For the CDR3, the DNA is TGTGCCAGCACCGCAGCCGATCCCAGGGGAACCCAGTACTTC. It specifies CASTAADPRGTQYF. The entire variable domain, with the rest obtained from reference TRBV28 and TRBJ2-5, is as follows: DVKVTQSSRYLVKRTGEKVFLECVQDMDHENMFWYRQDPGLGLRLIYFSYDVKMKEKGDIPEGYSVSREKKERFSLILESASTNQTSMYLCASTAADPRGTQYFGPGTRLLVL.

This clonotype was seen a handful of times. The chain recombines TRBV20-1 with TRBJ2-3; 8 nucleotides line up with TRBD1. The V gene's germline CDR1 is DFQATT and CDR2 SNEGSKA (reference sequence). This CDR3 is 13 amino acids long. Germline trimming cut 6 bases from V and 5 bases from J; bases unmatched to any gene: 7. The CDR3 spells CSASRGQVDTQYF. CDR3 nucleotides: TGCAGTGCCTCCAGGGGGCAGGTAGATACGCAGTATTTT.

This clonotype was picked up a small number of times. The V call is TRBV9, the J call TRBJ2-2; D gene uncertain. The CDR3 totals 14 residues. Deletions cut 7 bases from V and 6 bases from J, with 16 bases between. Germline V gene lookup returns CDR1 SGDLS and CDR2 YYNGEE. The CDR3, as DNA: TGTGCCAGCTCTATAGCAAGTGTACCCGGGGAGCTGTTTTTT. Translated: CASSIASVPGELFF.

This chain links TRBV20-1 with TRBJ2-5; 7 bases match TRBD1. The J call may be wrong; the DNA end is better matched by TRBJ2-7. The CDR3 consists of 16 residues. Germline V gene lookup returns CDR1 DFQATT and CDR2 SNEGSKA (reference sequence). CDR3 sequence: CSARDLGQGVVYEQYF. As DNA, the CDR3 is TGCAGTGCTAGAGATCTGGGGCAGGGGGTTGTCTACGAGCAGTACTTC.

In this sample, this clonotype turned up a few times. This chain joins TRBV3-1 and TRBJ2-5, with D tentatively TRBD2 (6 bases). CDR3 length: 15 residues. CDR1 is LGHDT, CDR2 YNNKEL, per germline (reference sequence). V lost 4 bases to trimming and J lost 5 bases, with 17 bases between them. For the CDR3, the DNA is TGTGCCAGCAGCCGGTCTTTGGAGGGATGGGAGACCCAGTACTTC. As protein: CASSRSLEGWETQYF.

This rearrangement joins TRBV25-1 to TRBJ1-2; D gene ambiguous. The CDR3 loop spans 13 amino acids. V lost 3 bases to trimming and J lost 3 bases, with 8 bases between them. Germline V gene data show CDR1 as MGHDK and CDR2 as SYGVNS. The CDR3: CASSEGRHYGYTF. For the CDR3, the DNA is TGTGCCAGCAGTGAGGGCAGGCACTATGGCTACACCTTC.

The genes are TRBV2 and TRBJ1-2; TRBD1 might be the D (5 bases). The CDR3 sequence is 13 residues long. Germline CDR1 is SNHLY and CDR2 is FYNNEI. Between the trimmed V and J ends, which lost 5 bases and 7 bases, there was a span of 14 bases. The CDR3 here is CASSRDSVGGYTF. CDR3 DNA: TGTGCCAGCAGTCGGGACTCGGTGGGTGGCTACACCTTC.

The rearrangement uses TRBV4-1 and TRBJ1-6; tentatively, D is TRBD1 (5 bases). Deletions cut 4 bases from V and 12 bases from J, with 16 bases between. CDR1 is MGHRA, CDR2 YSYEKL, per germline. This CDR3 comprises 14 residues. CDR3: CASSPERGARPLHF. CDR3 nucleotide sequence: TGCGCCAGCAGCCCGGAGAGGGGCGCTCGACCCCTCCACTTT.

The chain combines TRBV7-9 with TRBJ2-5, with D unclear. Germline V CDR1 and CDR2: SEHNR, FQNEAQ (reference sequence). V was pared by 5 bases and J by 0 bases, with 10 bases between. This CDR3 is 14 amino acids long. The CDR3 is CASSGQVYQETQYF. CDR3 DNA sequence: TGTGCCAGCAGCGGCCAGGTGTACCAAGAGACCCAGTACTTC.

This clonotype came up a few times. The chain joins TRBV7-6 to TRBJ2-7, with D possibly TRBD2 on 7 matching bases. The CDR3 spans 15 residues. Germline V lookup: CDR1 SGHVS, CDR2 FNYEAQ. Trimming stripped 5 bases from V and 7 bases from J, with 21 bases between. CDR3 coding DNA: TGTGCCAGCAGCCGGGGGGAAGGGGGGAGTTGGGAGCAGTACTTC. This sequence encodes CASSRGEGGSWEQYF.

This clonotype turned up a few times. V usage is TRBV29-1 and J usage is TRBJ2-5; tentative D call: TRBD1 (7 bases). V shed 6 bases and J shed 5 bases, with 16 bases lying between them. From germline, CDR1 is SQVTM and CDR2 ANQGSEA. CDR3 length equals 13 residues. In nucleotides, the CDR3 is TGCAGCGTCCGCAGGGGGGCGTCGGAGACCCAGTACTTC. Its translation: CSVRRGASETQYF.

This clonotype was seen just once. The V call is TRBV20-1, the J call TRBJ2-1, with TRBD2 matching over 14 bases. The CDR3 contains 17 residues. From germline, CDR1 is DFQATT and CDR2 SNEGSKA (reference sequence). The V gene end was trimmed by 0 bases and the J gene end by 6 bases; junction bases not matched to a gene: 7. CDR3 loop: CSARDWGLAGAGNEQFF. The DNA for the CDR3 is TGCAGTGCTAGAGATTGGGGACTAGCGGGAGCTGGCAATGAGCAGTTCTTC.

CDR3 DNA sequence: TGTGCCAGCAGGCGACAGGGCGAAAACATTCAGTACTTC. As protein: CASRRQGENIQYF. The genes are TRBV3-1 and TRBJ2-4, with 7 bases fitting TRBD1. The V segment lost 6 bases and the J segment 5 bases; nucleotides outside the gene matches: 4. CDR1 and CDR2 from the germline V gene are LGHDT and YNNKEL (reference sequence). This CDR3 has 13 residues.

This clonotype was seen a handful of times. The gene calls are TRBV9 and TRBJ2-7; 8 bases are shared with TRBD2. The length of the CDR3 is 14 residues. Per the germline V gene, CDR1 is SGDLS and CDR2 is YYNGEE. J lost 0 bases, V lost 5 bases, and 4 bases had no gene match. CDR3 DNA sequence: TGTGCCAGCAGTGGCGGGGGGCCCTCCTACGAGCAGTACTTC. It is translated as CASSGGGPSYEQYF.

J is TRBJ2-4 and V is TRBV5-1; either TRBD1 or TRBD2 may supply D (5 bases each). The DNA end is more similar to TRBJ2-7, so the J call may be wrong. CDR3 length equals 14 residues. The germline V gene has CDR1 SGHRS and CDR2 YFSETQ. Here the CDR3 reads CASTRDANRYEQYF. As DNA, the CDR3 is TGCGCCAGCACCCGGGACGCCAATCGCTACGAGCAGTACTTC.

This clonotype has only a few counts. The rearrangement links TRBV12-3 or TRBV12-4 to TRBJ2-1; TRBD1 agrees at 10 bases. The last part of the DNA fits TRBJ2-7 better; the J call may be wrong. The CDR3 has 13 amino acids. The CDR3 region has the DNA TGTGCCAGCAGGGGGACAGGGGCTCACGAGCAGTACTTC. Its protein is CASRGTGAHEQYF.

The genes are TRBV7-8 and TRBJ2-1; 12 nucleotides agree with TRBD2. The CDR3 length is 16 residues. With V trimmed by 0 bases and J by 9 bases, 6 bases remained unmatched. Germline V gene lookup returns CDR1 SGHVS and CDR2 FQNEAQ. This CDR3 reads CASSLALTSGRSEQFF. The CDR3 coding sequence is TGTGCCAGCAGCTTAGCGCTAACTAGCGGGAGGAGTGAGCAGTTCTTC.

The rearrangement joins TRBV29-1 to TRBJ2-4, with 8 bases lining up with TRBD1. CDR3 size: 14 residues. J was trimmed by 8 bases and V by 7 bases; bases with no gene match: 13. Germline V gene data show CDR1 as SQVTM and CDR2 as ANQGSEA. The CDR3 sequence: CSARPGTGADIQYF. Here the CDR3 DNA reads TGCAGCGCCCGACCCGGGACAGGTGCGGACATTCAGTACTTC.